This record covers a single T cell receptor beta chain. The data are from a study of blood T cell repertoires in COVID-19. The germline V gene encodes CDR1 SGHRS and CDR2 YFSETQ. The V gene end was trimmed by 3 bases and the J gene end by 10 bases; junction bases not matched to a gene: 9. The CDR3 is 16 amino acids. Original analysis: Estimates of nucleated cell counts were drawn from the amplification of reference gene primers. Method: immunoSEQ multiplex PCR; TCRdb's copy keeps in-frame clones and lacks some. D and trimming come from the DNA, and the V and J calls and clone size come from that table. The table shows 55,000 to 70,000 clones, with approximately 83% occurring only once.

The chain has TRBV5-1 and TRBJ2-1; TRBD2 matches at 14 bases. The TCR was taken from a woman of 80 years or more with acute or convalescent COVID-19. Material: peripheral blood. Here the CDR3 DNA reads TGCGCCAGCAGCTATCTCGGGACTAGCGGGAGAAGGGAGCAGTTCTTC. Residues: CASSYLGTSGRREQFF.